The clone carrying this T cell receptor beta chain was seen only once. The data are from a study of OX40 agonist ivuxolimab in advanced cancers. The V segment lost 4 bases and the J segment 4 bases; nucleotides outside the gene matches: 7. Germline V gene lookup returns CDR1 SGHVS and CDR2 FNYEAQ. The length of the CDR3 is 15 residues. The assay was immunoSEQ multiplex PCR, and TCRdb's table has in-frame clones only and misses some. Of approximately 60,000 clones listed, around 84% are singletons. The TCR was taken from an adult with an advanced solid tumor such as melanoma, head and neck, liver or kidney cancer. This specimen consisted of CD4+ or CD8+ T cells sorted from blood, obtained in a trial of the OX40 agonist ivuxolimab. The rearrangement uses TRBV7-6 and TRBJ2-3; 8 nucleotides match TRBD1. The CDR3 DNA follows: TGTGCCAGCAGCTCCGGACAGGGAGGCGCAGATACGCAGTATTTT. It encodes CASSSGQGGADTQYF. The whole variable domain, filled in from reference TRBV7-6 and TRBJ2-3, reads GAGVSQSPRYKVTKRGQDVALRCDPISGHVSLYWYRQALGQGPEFLTYFNYEAQQDKSGLPNDRFSAERPEGSISTLTIQRTEQRDSAMYRCASSSGQGGADTQYFGPGTRLTVL.